This paragraph covers one T cell receptor (beta chain) sequence. Authors' data handling: Nucleated cell counts were estimated from reference gene primer amplification. Data came from immunoSEQ multiplex PCR; TCRdb stores just in-frame clones and leaves some out. V and J calls plus clone size are reproduced from that table; the DNA served to infer D and trimming. The sample includes tens of thousands of clones, 70% to 85% of them seen just once. The entry originates in a study of blood T cell repertoires in COVID-19. Whole-study context: Acute-phase and convalescent COVID-19 samples originated in the United States, Italy and Spain. Sources were T cells, B-cell-depleted T cells, or PBMCs; the material itself was cDNA or gDNA.

This CDR3 region has 19 residues. Looked up from germline, CDR1 is KGHSH and CDR2 is LQKENI. Trimming left V 1 base short and J 0 bases short, with 19 bases between. This sequence was found in a woman in her sixties with acute or convalescent COVID-19. V is TRBV18 and J is TRBJ1-3; unclear D gene. Sequencing was done on a sample of peripheral blood. The CDR3 nucleotides are TGTGCCAGCTCACCACGAAAGATTTACGACACACACTCTGGAAACACCATATATTTT. The encoded protein is CASSPRKIYDTHSGNTIYF. The entire variable domain, with the rest obtained from reference TRBV18 and TRBJ1-3, is as follows: NAGVMQNPRHLVRRRGQEARLRCSPMKGHSHVYWYRQLPEEGLKFMVYLQKENIIDESGMPKERFSAEFPKEGPSILRIQQVVRGDSAAYFCASSPRKIYDTHSGNTIYFGEGSWLTVV.